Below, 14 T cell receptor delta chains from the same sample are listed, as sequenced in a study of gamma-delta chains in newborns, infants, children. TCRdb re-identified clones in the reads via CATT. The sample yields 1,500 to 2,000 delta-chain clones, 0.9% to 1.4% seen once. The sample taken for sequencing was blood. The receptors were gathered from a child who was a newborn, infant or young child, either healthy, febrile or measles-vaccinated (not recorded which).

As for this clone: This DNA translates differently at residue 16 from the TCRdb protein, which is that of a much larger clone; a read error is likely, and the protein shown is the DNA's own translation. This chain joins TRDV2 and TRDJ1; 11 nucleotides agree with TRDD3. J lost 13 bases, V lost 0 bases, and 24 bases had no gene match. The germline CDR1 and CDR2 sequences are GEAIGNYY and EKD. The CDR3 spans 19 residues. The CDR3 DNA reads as TGTGCCTGTGACACCTATCTCGAGTACTGGGGGATAGTGAGCGATAGACCCATCTTT. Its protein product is CACDTYLEYWGIVSDRPIF.

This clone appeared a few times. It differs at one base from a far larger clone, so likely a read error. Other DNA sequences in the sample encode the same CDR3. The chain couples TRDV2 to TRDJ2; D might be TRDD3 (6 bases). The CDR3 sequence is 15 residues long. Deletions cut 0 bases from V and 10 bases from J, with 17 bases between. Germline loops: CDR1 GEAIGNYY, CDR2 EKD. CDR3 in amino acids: CACDTVGASGEQLFF. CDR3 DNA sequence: TGTGCCTGTGACACCGTGGGGGCCTCAGGAGAACAACTCTTCTTT.

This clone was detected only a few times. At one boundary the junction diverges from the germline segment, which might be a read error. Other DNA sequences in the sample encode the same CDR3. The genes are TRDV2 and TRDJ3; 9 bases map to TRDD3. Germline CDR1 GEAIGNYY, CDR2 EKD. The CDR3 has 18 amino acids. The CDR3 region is CACDTYWGSSWDTRQMFF. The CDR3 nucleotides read TGTGCCTGTGACACGTACTGGGGGAGCTCCTGGGACACCCGACAGATGTTCTTT.

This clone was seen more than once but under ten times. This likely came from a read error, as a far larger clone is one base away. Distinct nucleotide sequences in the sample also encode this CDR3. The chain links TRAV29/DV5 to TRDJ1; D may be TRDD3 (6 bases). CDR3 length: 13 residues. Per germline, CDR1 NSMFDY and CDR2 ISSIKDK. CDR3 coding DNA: TGTGCAGCATGTGGGGCCCTTAGGGGGAAACTCATCTTC. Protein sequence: CAACGALRGKLIF.

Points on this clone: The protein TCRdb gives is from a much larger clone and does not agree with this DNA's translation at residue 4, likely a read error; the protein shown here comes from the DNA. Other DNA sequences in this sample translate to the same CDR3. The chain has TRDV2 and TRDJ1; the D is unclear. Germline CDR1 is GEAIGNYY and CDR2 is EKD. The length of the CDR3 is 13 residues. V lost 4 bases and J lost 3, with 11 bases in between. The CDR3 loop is CACERLGSDKLIF. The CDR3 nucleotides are TGTGCCTGTGAGCGATTAGGCTCCGATAAACTCATCTTT.

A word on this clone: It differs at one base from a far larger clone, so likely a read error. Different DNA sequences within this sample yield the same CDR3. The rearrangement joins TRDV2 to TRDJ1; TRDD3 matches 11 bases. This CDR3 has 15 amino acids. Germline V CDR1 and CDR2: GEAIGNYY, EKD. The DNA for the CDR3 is TGTGCCTGTGATGGACTGGGGGATAACACTGATAAACTCATCTTT. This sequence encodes CACDGLGDNTDKLIF.

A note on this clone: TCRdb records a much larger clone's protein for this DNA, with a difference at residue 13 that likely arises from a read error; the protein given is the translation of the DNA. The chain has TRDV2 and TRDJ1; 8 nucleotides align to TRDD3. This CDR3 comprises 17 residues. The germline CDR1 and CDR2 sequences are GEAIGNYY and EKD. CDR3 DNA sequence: TGTGCCTGTGACGAAGTACTGGGGGCCCCGTACACCAATAAACTCATCTTT. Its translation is CACDEVLGAPYTNKLIF.

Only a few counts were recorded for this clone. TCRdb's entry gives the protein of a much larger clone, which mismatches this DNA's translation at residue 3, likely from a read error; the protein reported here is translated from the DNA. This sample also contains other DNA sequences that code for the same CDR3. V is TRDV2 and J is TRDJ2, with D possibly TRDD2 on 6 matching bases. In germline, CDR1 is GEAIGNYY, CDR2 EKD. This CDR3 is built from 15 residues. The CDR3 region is CASDSLLPGAAQLFF. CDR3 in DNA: TGTGCCAGTGACTCGCTCCTACCAGGGGCAGCACAACTCTTCTTT.

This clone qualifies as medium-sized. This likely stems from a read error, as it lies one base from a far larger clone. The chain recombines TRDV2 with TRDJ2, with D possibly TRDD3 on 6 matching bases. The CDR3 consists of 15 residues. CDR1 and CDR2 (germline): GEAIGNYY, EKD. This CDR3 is CARDTVGASGEQLFF. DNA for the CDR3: TGTGCCCGTGACACCGTGGGGGCCTCGGGAGAACAACTCTTCTTT.

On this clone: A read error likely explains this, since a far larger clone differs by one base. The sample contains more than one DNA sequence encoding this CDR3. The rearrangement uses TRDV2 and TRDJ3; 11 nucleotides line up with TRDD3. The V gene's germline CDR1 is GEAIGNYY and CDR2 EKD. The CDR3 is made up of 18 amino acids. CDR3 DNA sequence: TGTGCCTGCGACAATACTGGGGGATACTCCTGGGACACCCGACAGATGTTTTTC. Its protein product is CACDNTGGYSWDTRQMFF.

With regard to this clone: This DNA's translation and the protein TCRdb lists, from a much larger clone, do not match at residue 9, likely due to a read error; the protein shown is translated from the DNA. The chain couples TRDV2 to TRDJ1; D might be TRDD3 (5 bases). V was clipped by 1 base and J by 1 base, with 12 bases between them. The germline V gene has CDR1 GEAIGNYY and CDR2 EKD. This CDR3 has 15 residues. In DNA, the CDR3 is TGTGCCTGTGACACTCTGGGCCCGATCACCGATAAACTCATCTTT. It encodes CACDTLGPITDKLIF.

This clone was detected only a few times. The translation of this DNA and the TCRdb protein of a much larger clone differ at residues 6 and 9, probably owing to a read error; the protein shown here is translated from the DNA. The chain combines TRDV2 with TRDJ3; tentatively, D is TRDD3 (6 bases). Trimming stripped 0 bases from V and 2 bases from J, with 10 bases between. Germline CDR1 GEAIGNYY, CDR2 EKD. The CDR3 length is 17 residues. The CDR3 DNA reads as TGTGCCTGTGACACCTTACTGGGCCCCTGGGACACCCGACAGATGTTTTTC. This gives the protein CACDTLLGPWDTRQMFF.

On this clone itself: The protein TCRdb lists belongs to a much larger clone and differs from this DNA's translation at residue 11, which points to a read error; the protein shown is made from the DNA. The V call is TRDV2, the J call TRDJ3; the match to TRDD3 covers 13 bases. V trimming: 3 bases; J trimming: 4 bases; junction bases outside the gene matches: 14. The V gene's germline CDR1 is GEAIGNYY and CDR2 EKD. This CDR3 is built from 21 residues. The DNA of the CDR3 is TGTGCCTGTGACTCCATTACTGGGGGATACGATACGGATTGGGACACCCGACAGATGTTTTTC. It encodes CACDSITGGYDTDWDTRQMFF.

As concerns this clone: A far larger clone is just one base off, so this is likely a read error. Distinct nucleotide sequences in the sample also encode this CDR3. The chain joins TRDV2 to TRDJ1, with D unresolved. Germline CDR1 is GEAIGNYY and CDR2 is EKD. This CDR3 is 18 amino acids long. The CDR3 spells CACDPVGSSEGNTDKLIF. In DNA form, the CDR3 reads TGTGCCTGTGACCCCGTGGGCAGTTCGGAAGGGAACACCGATAAACTGATCTTT.